A single sample is the source of the 9 T cell receptor beta chains below, sequenced in a study of Graves' ophthalmopathy and Graves' hyperthyroidism. TCR beta CDR3 regions were amplified from RNA transcripts. RT-PCR was first run with HTBI primers, then multiplex PCR in a second round. TCRdb reprocessed the multiplex PCR reads with MiXCR, giving one entry per CDR3 protein. The table records some 750,000 distinct CDR3 sequences, 40% of them present only once. The specimen was peripheral blood. The source is an adult man with Graves' ophthalmopathy.

This clonotype appeared many times. The genes are TRBV10-3 and TRBJ1-5; tentatively, D is TRBD1 (6 bases). With 6 bases removed from V and 7 bases from J, the gap between germline ends came to 16 bases. This CDR3 region has 14 residues. Looked up from germline, CDR1 is ENHRY and CDR2 is SYGVKD. CDR3 sequence (DNA): TGTGCCATCAGAAATGGGGGGGCTAACCAGCCCCAGCATTTT. The encoded protein is CAIRNGGANQPQHF.

The chain links TRBV29-1 to TRBJ1-4; TRBD1 agrees at 9 bases. This CDR3 contains 14 residues. From germline, CDR1 is SQVTM and CDR2 ANQGSEA. Germline trimming cut 4 bases from V and 5 bases from J; bases unmatched to any gene: 5. CDR3 residues: CSVVAGQGNEKLFF. The CDR3 DNA reads as TGCAGCGTTGTAGCGGGACAGGGAAATGAAAAACTGTTTTTT.

The chain recombines TRBV5-4 with TRBJ2-2, with D tentatively TRBD2 (6 bases). Germline V gives CDR1 SGHNT, CDR2 YYREEE (reference sequence). The CDR3 spans 12 residues. The V gene lost 3 bases and the J gene lost 7 bases, with 7 bases spanning the gap. CDR3 protein: CASSSDYGELFF. CDR3 in DNA: TGTGCCAGCAGCTCGGACTACGGGGAGCTGTTTTTT.

This clonotype has more than one count but fewer than ten. The junction differs from germline at one of its ends, possibly a read error. The chain is built from TRBV7-9 and TRBJ2-2; no clear D gene. The CDR3 runs to 13 residues. Germline values: CDR1 SEHNR, CDR2 FQNEAQ (reference sequence). CDR3 amino acids: CTSSLIEAGELFF. The CDR3 DNA reads as TGTACCAGCAGCTTAATTGAGGCCGGGGAGCTGTTTTTT.

The gene calls are TRBV5-4 and TRBJ2-5; 8 bases agree with TRBD1. Germline V gene sequence: CDR1 SGHNT, CDR2 YYREEE (reference sequence). V was clipped by 4 bases and J by 5 bases; unmatched bases: 7. This CDR3 has 14 residues. CDR3 residues: CASSDDRGWETQYF. The DNA for the CDR3 is TGTGCCAGCAGCGATGACAGGGGATGGGAGACCCAGTACTTC.

This chain joins TRBV29-1 and TRBJ2-7; D is perhaps TRBD1 (6 bases). The germline V gene has CDR1 SQVTM and CDR2 ANQGSEA. The CDR3 loop spans 12 amino acids. Trimming removed 8 bases from V and 0 bases from J, with 11 bases in between. CDR3 region: CSSPGHSYEQYF. DNA for the CDR3: TGCAGCTCTCCGGGACACTCCTACGAGCAGTACTTC.

This chain connects TRBV20-1 to TRBJ2-7, with 7 bases aligning to TRBD2. Unmatched junction bases numbered 19, after V lost 5 bases and J lost 3 bases. Germline assignment: CDR1 DFQATT and CDR2 SNEGSKA (reference sequence). This CDR3 comprises 17 residues. The CDR3 is CSASPIGLAEAIYEQYF. The CDR3 DNA sequence: TGCAGTGCTTCCCCCATCGGGCTAGCGGAGGCCATCTACGAGCAGTACTTC.

This chain links TRBV2 with TRBJ1-2, with D perhaps TRBD1 (5 bases). V was trimmed by 6 bases and J by 2 bases, leaving 10 bases between them. Germline V gene data show CDR1 as SNHLY and CDR2 as FYNNEI. The CDR3 has 13 residues. CDR3 sequence: CASRFRENYGYTF. The CDR3 nucleotides read TGTGCCAGCAGGTTCAGGGAAAACTATGGCTACACCTTC.

This clonotype appeared many times. The chain joins TRBV25-1 to TRBJ2-2; 11 bases align to TRBD1. The germline gives CDR1 MGHDK, CDR2 SYGVNS. This CDR3 comprises 17 residues. Germline trimming cut 4 bases from V and 5 bases from J; bases unmatched to any gene: 9. The DNA of the CDR3 is TGTGCCAGCAGTGCCACTAAGGGACAGGGGGGGACCGGGGAGCTGTTTTTT. Residues: CASSATKGQGGTGELFF.